These 12 T cell receptor beta chains were sequenced from one sample in a study of OX40 agonist ivuxolimab in advanced cancers. Some clones are missing from TCRdb's copy, which holds only in-frame ones; the method was immunoSEQ multiplex PCR. This table holds 20,000 to 30,000 clones, around 77% found once. The specimen was CD4+ or CD8+ T cells sorted from blood, collected in a trial of the OX40 agonist ivuxolimab. The receptor source for this set is an adult with an advanced solid tumor such as melanoma, head and neck, liver or kidney cancer.

The chain couples TRBV29-1 to TRBJ2-1; D may be TRBD1 (5 bases). Germline V gives CDR1 SQVTM, CDR2 ANQGSEA. V was cut by 5 bases and J by 3 bases, with 14 bases left in between. This CDR3 comprises 14 residues. The CDR3 sequence is CSVPTGSLYNEQFF. CDR3 bases: TGCAGCGTTCCTACAGGTTCCCTCTACAATGAGCAGTTCTTC.

The V gene is TRBV21-1, the J gene TRBJ1-2. TRBV21-1 is given as a pseudogene. The CDR3 loop spans 15 amino acids. This CDR3 reads CASSKRGGRHYGYTF. The CDR3 DNA is TGTGCCAGCAGCAAACGAGGTGGTCGGCACTATGGCTACACCTTC.

This chain joins TRBV6-5 and TRBJ2-2; the D is unclear. CDR1 is MNHEY, CDR2 SVGAGI, per germline. CDR3 length equals 13 residues. Trimming removed 1 base at V and 5 bases at J, with 5 bases between. The CDR3 protein is CASSYYATGELFF. The CDR3 DNA reads as TGTGCCAGCAGTTACTATGCAACCGGGGAGCTGTTTTTT.

V usage is TRBV10-3 and J usage is TRBJ1-4; no definite D call. The CDR3 is made up of 12 amino acids. Deletions cut 4 bases from V and 8 bases from J, with 8 bases between. The germline CDR1 and CDR2 sequences are ENHRY and SYGVKD. CDR3 DNA sequence: TGTGCCATCAGTGGCGGGAAAGAAAAACTGTTTTTT. Amino acid sequence: CAISGGKEKLFF.

V gene TRBV21-1 combines with J gene TRBJ2-1; the D segment call TRBD2 is taken from the table without a DNA check. TRBV21-1 is recorded as a pseudogene. The CDR3 totals 17 residues. CDR3 coding DNA: TGTGCCAGCAGCAAAGACGAGCTAGCGCCCACCTACAATGAGCAGTTCTTC. Residues: CASSKDELAPTYNEQFF.

This clone came up once. The rearrangement joins TRBV29-1 to TRBJ1-3, with a weak D call TRBD1 (6 bases). Germline V gene data show CDR1 as SQVTM and CDR2 as ANQGSEA. V lost 7 bases and J 2 bases, leaving 6 bases between the germline ends. This CDR3 is 11 amino acids long. The CDR3 loop reads CSGTAGNTIYF. The DNA of the CDR3 is TGCAGCGGGACAGCTGGAAACACCATATATTTT.

Remarks on this clone: Other DNA sequences of this sample code for an identical CDR3. CDR3 in amino acids: CASSLYREAFF. Here the CDR3 DNA reads TGTGCCAGCAGTTTATATAGAGAAGCTTTCTTT. The rearrangement joins TRBV28 to TRBJ1-1; D unclear. There are 11 residues in the CDR3. V was shortened by 1 base and J by 8 bases, with 5 bases between the two germline ends. The germline gives CDR1 MDHEN, CDR2 SYDVKM. Filled out from reference TRBV28 and TRBJ1-1, the complete variable domain reads DVKVTQSSRYLVKRTGEKVFLECVQDMDHENMFWYRQDPGLGLRLIYFSYDVKMKEKGDIPEGYSVSREKKERFSLILESASTNQTSMYLCASSLYREAFFGQGTRLTVV.

V usage is TRBV15 and J usage is TRBJ1-2, with TRBD1 as a possible D gene (5 bases). Trimming cost V 3 bases and J 8 bases, with 13 bases left between them. This CDR3 is 13 amino acids long. Germline CDR1 and CDR2: LNHNV and YYDKDF (reference sequence). The CDR3 DNA reads TGTGCCACCAGCAGGGAGGGACTGGGCGGCTACACCTTC. Its protein product is CATSREGLGGYTF.

V gene TRBV5-4 combines with J gene TRBJ1-4; 7 bases fit TRBD1. CDR1 is SGHNT and CDR2 is YYREEE in the germline V gene (reference sequence). V lost 4 bases and J lost 4; bases outside the gene matches: 7. The CDR3 loop spans 15 amino acids. The CDR3 loop reads CASSPGQAINEKLFF. CDR3 nucleotide sequence: TGTGCCAGCAGCCCCGGACAGGCGATTAATGAAAAACTGTTTTTT.

The genes are TRBV11-3 and TRBJ2-7; a weak D match, TRBD2 (6 bases). V was clipped by 1 base and J by 3 bases, with 10 bases between them. The CDR3 is made up of 14 amino acids. CDR1 and CDR2 from the germline V gene are SGHNT and YENEEA. The CDR3 bases are TGTGCCAGCAGCTTAGCAACGGGGGACTACGAGCAGTACTTC. Residues: CASSLATGDYEQYF.

V usage is TRBV7-9 and J usage is TRBJ1-4, with D uncertain. Trimming removed 2 bases from V and 8 bases from J, with 3 bases in between. Germline loops: CDR1 SEHNR, CDR2 FQNEAQ (reference sequence). CDR3 length equals 11 residues. Written as DNA, the CDR3 is TGTGCCAGCAGCTTACAAGAAAAACTGTTTTTT. Protein: CASSLQEKLFF.

This chain joins TRBV9 and TRBJ2-5, with 8 nucleotides matching TRBD2. Unmatched junction bases numbered 2, after V lost 0 bases and J lost 1 base. The CDR3 length is 15 residues. Germline V gives CDR1 SGDLS, CDR2 YYNGEE. The CDR3 sequence is CASSVAGGPQETQYF. CDR3 nucleotide sequence: TGTGCCAGCAGCGTAGCGGGGGGGCCCCAAGAGACCCAGTACTTC. Supplemented by reference TRBV9 and TRBJ2-5, the full variable domain reads DSGVTQTPKHLITATGQRVTLRCSPRSGDLSVYWYQQSLDQGLQFLIQYYNGEERAKGNILERFSAQQFPDLHSELNLSSLELGDSALYFCASSVAGGPQETQYFGPGTRLLVL.